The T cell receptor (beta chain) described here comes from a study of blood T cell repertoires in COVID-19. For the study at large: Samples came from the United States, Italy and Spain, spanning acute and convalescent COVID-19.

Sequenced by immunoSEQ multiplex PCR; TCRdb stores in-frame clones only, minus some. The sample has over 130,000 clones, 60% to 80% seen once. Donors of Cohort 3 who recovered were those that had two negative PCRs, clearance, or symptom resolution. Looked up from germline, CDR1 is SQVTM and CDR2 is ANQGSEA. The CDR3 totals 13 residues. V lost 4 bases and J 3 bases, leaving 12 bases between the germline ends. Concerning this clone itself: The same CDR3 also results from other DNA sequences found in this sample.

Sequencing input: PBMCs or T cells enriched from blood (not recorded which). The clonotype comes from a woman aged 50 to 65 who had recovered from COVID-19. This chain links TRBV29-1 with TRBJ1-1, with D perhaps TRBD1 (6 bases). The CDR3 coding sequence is TGCAGCGTTGGCAGGGGATGGGACACTGAAGCTTTCTTT. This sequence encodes CSVGRGWDTEAFF.